This TCR beta chain was recovered during a study of CD8+ T cells in alopecia areata. The CDR3 loop spans 12 amino acids. V shed 0 bases and J shed 6 bases, with 5 bases lying between them. Germline values: CDR1 PRHDT, CDR2 FYEKMQ (reference sequence). The treatment was: oral pan-JAK inhibitor, 5-10 mg twice daily. Those with alopecia areata gave lesional scalp punch biopsies and peripheral blood. In each case, RNA was isolated and then reverse transcribed into cDNA as the sequencing template. The repertoire was sequenced with immunoSEQ multiplex PCR; TCRdb's copy has only in-frame clones and lacks some. The table lists about 140,000 clones, roughly four fifths of them singletons.

The chain links TRBV13 to TRBJ1-1, with no clear D. The specimen was CD8+ T cells sorted from blood, collected at week 4, from a patient treated with tofacitinib. The sequence was obtained from a human donor with alopecia areata. CDR3: CASSLGGAEAFF. For the CDR3, the DNA is TGTGCCAGCAGCTTAGGGGGTGCTGAAGCTTTCTTT.